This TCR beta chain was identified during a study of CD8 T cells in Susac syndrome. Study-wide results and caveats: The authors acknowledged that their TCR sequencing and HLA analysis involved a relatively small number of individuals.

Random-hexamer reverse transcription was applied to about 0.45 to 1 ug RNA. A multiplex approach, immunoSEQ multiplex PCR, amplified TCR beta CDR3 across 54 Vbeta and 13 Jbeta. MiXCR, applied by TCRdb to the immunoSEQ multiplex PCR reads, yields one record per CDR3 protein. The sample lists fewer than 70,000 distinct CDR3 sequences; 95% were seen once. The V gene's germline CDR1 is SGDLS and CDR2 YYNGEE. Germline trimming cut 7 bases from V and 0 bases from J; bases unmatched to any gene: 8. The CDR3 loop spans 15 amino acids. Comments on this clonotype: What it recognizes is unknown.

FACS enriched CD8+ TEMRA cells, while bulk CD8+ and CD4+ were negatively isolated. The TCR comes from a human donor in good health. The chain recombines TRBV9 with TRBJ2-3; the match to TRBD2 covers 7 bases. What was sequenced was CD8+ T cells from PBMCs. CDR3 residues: CASGRGASSTDTQYF. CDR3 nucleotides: TGTGCCAGCGGGAGGGGCGCCTCTAGCACAGATACGCAGTATTTT.